This TCR beta chain was sequenced during a study of blood T cells in healthy people across ages. Study-level results: Per million T cells, TCR beta diversity dropped about linearly as age rose. Both higher diversity and more naive CD4+ cells marked long-lived donors when set against aged donors.

This clonotype showed up just a few times. Its antigen is unknown. The study recruited healthy Caucasian donors from Russia who were aged about 6 to 90. Germline V CDR1 and CDR2: ENHRY, SYGVKD. Deletions cut 4 bases from V and 8 bases from J, with 11 bases between. This CDR3 has 12 amino acids. Combining a sample-barcoded 5' primer with a J-beta primer mix, a second PCR ran for about 7 to 11 cycles. TCRdb redid the calling of the 5' RACE reads with MiXCR, one entry per CDR3 protein. The repertoire holds about 1 million distinct CDR3 sequences, 45% seen once, with approximately 20% in the top ten. The chain links TRBV10-3 to TRBJ1-2; the D gene is possibly TRBD1 (5 bases). Sample: blood. The TCR sequence derives from a woman aged 55 to 70 in good health. The CDR3 sequence: CAISADTGGYTF. In DNA form, the CDR3 reads TGTGCCATCAGTGCGGACACGGGAGGCTACACCTTC.